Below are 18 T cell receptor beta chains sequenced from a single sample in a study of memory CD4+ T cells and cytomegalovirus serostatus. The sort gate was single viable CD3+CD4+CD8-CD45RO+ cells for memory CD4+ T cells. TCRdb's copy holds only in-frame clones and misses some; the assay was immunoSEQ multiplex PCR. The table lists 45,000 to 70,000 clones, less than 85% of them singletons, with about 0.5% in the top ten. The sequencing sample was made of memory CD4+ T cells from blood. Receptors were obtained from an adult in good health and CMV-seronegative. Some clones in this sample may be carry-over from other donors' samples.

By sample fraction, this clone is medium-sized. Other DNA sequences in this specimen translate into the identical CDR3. The CDR3: CASSVAGTNRYEQYF. Written as DNA, the CDR3 is TGTGCCAGCAGCGTGGCAGGGACGAATCGCTACGAGCAGTACTTC. The chain couples TRBV9 to TRBJ2-7; possibly TRBD1 or TRBD2 for D (5 bases each). In germline, CDR1 is SGDLS, CDR2 YYNGEE. V gave up 2 bases and J gave up 3 bases, with 15 bases separating them. This CDR3 spans 15 amino acids.

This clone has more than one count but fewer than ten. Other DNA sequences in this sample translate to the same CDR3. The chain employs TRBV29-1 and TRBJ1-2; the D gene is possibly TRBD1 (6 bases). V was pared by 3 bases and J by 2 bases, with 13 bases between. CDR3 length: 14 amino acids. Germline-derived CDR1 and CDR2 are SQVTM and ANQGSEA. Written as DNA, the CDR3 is TGCAGCGTTGAGGGTCGGGGGCTAAACTATGGCTACACCTTC. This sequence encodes CSVEGRGLNYGYTF.

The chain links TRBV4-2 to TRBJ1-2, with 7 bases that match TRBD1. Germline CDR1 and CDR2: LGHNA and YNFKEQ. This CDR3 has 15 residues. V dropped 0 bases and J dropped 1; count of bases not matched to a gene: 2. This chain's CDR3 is CASSQDGTVNYGYTF. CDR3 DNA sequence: TGTGCCAGCAGCCAAGATGGGACAGTTAACTATGGCTACACCTTC.

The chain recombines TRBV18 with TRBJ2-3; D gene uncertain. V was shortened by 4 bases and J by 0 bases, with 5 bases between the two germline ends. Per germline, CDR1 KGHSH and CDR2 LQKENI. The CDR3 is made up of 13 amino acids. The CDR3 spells CASSRISTDTQYF. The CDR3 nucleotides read TGTGCCAGCTCACGAATAAGCACAGATACGCAGTATTTT.

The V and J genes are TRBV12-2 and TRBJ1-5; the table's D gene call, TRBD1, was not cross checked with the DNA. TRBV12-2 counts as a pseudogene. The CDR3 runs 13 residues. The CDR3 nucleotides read TGTGCAAGTCGCTTGACAGGCAATCAGCCCCAGCATTTT. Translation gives CASRLTGNQPQHF.

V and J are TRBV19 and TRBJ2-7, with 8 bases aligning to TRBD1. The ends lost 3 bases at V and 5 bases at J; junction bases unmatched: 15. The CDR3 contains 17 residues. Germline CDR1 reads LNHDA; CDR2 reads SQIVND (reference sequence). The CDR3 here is CASSILPRTGRSDEQYF. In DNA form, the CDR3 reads TGTGCCAGTAGTATTTTACCCAGGACAGGGCGAAGTGACGAGCAGTACTTC.

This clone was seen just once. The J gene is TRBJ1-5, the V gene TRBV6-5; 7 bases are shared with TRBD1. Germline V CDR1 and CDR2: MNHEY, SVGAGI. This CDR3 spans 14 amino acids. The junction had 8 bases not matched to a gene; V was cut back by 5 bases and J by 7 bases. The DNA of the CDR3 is TGTGCCAGCAGTCGACAGGGAGATCGACAGCCCCAGCATTTT. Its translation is CASSRQGDRQPQHF.

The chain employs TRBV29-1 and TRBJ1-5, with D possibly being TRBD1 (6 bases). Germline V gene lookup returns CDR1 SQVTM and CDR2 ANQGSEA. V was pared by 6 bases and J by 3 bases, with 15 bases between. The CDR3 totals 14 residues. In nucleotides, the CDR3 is TGCAGCGTGACAACAGGGCTTCACAATCAGCCCCAGCATTTT. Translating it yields CSVTTGLHNQPQHF.

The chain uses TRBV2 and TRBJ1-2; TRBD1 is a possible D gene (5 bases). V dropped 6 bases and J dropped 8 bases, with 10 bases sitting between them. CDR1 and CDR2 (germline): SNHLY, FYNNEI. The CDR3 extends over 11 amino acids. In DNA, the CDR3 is TGTGCCAGCAGCAGGGTGGGAGGCTACACCTTC. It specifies CASSRVGGYTF.

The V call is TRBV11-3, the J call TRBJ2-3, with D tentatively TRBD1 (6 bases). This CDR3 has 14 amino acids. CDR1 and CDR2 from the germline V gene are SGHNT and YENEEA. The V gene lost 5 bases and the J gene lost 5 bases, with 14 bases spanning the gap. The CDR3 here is CASSKGPGEDTQYF. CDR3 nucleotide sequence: TGTGCCAGCAGCAAAGGGCCAGGGGAAGATACGCAGTATTTT.

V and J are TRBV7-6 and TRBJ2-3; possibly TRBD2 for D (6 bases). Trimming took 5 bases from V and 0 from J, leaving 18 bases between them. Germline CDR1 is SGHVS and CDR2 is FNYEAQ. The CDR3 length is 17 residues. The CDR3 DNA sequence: TGTGCCAGCAGCCCCGATGAGCGGGTTACTAGCACAGATACGCAGTATTTT. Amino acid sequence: CASSPDERVTSTDTQYF.

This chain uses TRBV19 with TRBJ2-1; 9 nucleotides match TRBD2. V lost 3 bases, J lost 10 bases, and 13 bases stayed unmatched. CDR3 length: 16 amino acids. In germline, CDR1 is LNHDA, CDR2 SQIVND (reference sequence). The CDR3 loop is CASSIDASGTVGEQFF. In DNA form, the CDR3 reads TGTGCCAGTAGTATCGACGCTAGCGGGACGGTTGGGGAGCAGTTCTTC.

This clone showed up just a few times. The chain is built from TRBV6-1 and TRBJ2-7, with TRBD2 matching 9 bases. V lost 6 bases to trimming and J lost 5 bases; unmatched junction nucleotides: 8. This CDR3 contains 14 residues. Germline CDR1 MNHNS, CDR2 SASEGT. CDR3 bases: TGTGCCAGCAGGGGTACTAGCGGGCATGACGAGCAGTACTTC. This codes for CASRGTSGHDEQYF.

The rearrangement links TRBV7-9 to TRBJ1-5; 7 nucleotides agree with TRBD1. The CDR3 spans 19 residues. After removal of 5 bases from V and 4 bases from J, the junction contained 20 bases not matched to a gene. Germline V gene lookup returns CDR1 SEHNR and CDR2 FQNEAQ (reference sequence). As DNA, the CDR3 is TGTGCCAGCAGCACTAGGGGGCTTAGGGTCGGGATCTTAAATCAGCCCCAGCATTTT. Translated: CASSTRGLRVGILNQPQHF.

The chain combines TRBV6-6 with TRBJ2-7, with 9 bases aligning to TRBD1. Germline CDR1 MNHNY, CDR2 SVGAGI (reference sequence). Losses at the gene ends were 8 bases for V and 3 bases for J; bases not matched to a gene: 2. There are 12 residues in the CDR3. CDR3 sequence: CASGTGLYEQYF. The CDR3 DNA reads TGTGCCAGCGGGACAGGGCTCTACGAGCAGTACTTC.

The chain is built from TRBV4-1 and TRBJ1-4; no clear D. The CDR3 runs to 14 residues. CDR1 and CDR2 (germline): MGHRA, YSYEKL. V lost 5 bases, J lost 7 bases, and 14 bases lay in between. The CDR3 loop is CASSSPIMGEKLFF. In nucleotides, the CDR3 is TGCGCCAGCAGCTCCCCAATAATGGGTGAAAAACTGTTTTTT.

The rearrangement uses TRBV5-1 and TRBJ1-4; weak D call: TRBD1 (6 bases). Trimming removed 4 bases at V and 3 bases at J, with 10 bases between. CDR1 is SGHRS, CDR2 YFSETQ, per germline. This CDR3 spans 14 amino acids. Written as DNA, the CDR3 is TGCGCCAGCAGCCCCGGACAGTCTAATGAAAAACTGTTTTTT. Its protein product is CASSPGQSNEKLFF.

The CDR3 DNA is TGTGCCAGCAGTCTAGACGGGACTCCGAATAACTATGGCTACACCTTC. Encoded protein: CASSLDGTPNNYGYTF. The chain has TRBV28 and TRBJ1-2; D may be TRBD1 (5 bases). V was clipped by 5 bases and J by 1 base, with 17 bases between them. Germline V CDR1 and CDR2: MDHEN, SYDVKM. The CDR3 loop spans 16 amino acids.